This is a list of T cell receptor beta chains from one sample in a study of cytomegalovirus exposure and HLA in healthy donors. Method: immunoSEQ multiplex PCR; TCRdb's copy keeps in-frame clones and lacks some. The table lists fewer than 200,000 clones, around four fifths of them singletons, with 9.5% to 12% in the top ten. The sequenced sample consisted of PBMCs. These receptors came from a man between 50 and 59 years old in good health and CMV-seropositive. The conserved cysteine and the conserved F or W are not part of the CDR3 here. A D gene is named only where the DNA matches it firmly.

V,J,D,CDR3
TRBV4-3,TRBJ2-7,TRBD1,ASSQDARGRSYEQY
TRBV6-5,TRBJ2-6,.,AVSDSGANVLT
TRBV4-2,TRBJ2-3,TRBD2,ASRTSGTDTQY
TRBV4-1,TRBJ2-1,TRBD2,ASSQKVKREGSRDEQF
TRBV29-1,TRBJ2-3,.,SVHTSVSQY
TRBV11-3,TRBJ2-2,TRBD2,ASSLDGSGGPSNTGELF
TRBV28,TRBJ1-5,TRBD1,ASSFVTGEGNQPQH
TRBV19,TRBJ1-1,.,ASSPPGLDTEAF
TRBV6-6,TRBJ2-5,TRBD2,ASSYGGGVTETQY
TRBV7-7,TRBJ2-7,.,ASSSTTFHEQY
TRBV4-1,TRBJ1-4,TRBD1,ASSQWDRDEKLF
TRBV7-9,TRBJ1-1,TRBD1,ASSVDRVYTEAF
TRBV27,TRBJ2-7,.,ASSLGASYEQY
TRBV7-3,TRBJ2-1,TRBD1,ASSFRQGAGNEQF
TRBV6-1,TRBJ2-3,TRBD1,ASWVGAGGKD
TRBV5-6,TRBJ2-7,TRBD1,ASSSPGTGYNEQY
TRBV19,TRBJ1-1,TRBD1,ASTGQVTEAF
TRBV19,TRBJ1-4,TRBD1,ASSTEQGTNEKLF
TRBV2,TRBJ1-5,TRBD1,ASRGDSSNQPQH
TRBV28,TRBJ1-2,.,ASSLLQIYGYT
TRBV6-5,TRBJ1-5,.,ASSAGVPGNQPQH
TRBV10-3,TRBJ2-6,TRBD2,AISDPRGRAQLSGANVLT
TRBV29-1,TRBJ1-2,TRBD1,SVELSAGQGATYGYT
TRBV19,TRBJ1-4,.,ASRTAPPGEKLF
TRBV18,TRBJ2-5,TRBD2,ASSPRRTSGRAEETQY
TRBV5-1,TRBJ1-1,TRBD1,ASSLGGGQGDTEAF
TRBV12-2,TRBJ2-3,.,AGRFGAGGQY
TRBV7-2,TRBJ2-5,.,ASSLLGSGNQETQY
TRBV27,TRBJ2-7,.,ASSWGGSSYEQY
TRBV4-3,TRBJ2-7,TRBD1,ASSQDRGRFYEQY
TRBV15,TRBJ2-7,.,ATSDWAAGSHEQY
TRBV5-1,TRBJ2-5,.,ASSLGSVGVETQY
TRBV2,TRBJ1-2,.,ASSLPGASYGYT